A single count supports the clone carrying this T cell receptor beta chain. This sample stems from a study of T-cell memory formation after mild COVID-19. Via MiXCR, TCRdb re-called the 5' RACE reads, giving one row per CDR3 protein. The table has under 600,000 distinct CDR3 sequences, approximately 21% seen once. This sequence was found in an adult woman who had mild COVID-19 (a few samples of this study predate the infection). Cell type and time point are not known. The material sequenced was PBMCs or a T cell subset sorted from them (not recorded which).

The CDR3 nucleotides read TGTGCCACCAGTGATTCTGGACTCCTCGGGGAGCAGTACTTC. It yields the protein CATSDSGLLGEQYF. This chain links TRBV24-1 with TRBJ2-7; D possibly corresponds to TRBD2 (5 bases). The CDR3 spans 14 residues. Per the germline V gene, CDR1 is KGHDR and CDR2 is SFDVKD. Deletions cut 2 bases from V and 7 bases from J, with 14 bases between.